Listed here are 12 T cell receptor beta chains from one sample, sequenced in a study of beta chain features in type 1 diabetes. Isolated RNA was reverse transcribed in full, so expressed TCRB transcripts were sequenced. Here immunoSEQ multiplex PCR was the method, and the copy in TCRdb shows in-frame clones only, minus some. The repertoire includes under 950,000 clones, 15% to 20% of them detected once, and around 0.02% sits in the top ten. The sample taken for sequencing was naive CD4+ T cells from blood. The receptors shown here come from a woman in her late teens or twenties in good health.

The rearrangement uses TRBV6-1 and TRBJ2-5; 10 bases match TRBD1. CDR1 is MNHNS and CDR2 is SASEGT in the germline V gene. Losses at the gene ends were 6 bases for V and 4 bases for J; bases not matched to a gene: 8. The length of the CDR3 is 15 residues. The CDR3 nucleotides are TGTGCCAGCAGATCTCCGGGACAGGGGAGAGAGACCCAGTACTTC. Protein sequence: CASRSPGQGRETQYF.

V is TRBV7-2 and J is TRBJ2-1; the D gene could be TRBD1 or TRBD2 (5 bases each). Trimming removed 5 bases at V and 8 bases at J, with 25 bases between. Germline assignment: CDR1 SGHTA and CDR2 FQGNSA. CDR3 length: 17 residues. Here the CDR3 reads CASSRTGRGTGLDEQFF. The CDR3 nucleotides are TGTGCCAGCAGCCGGACGGGACGTGGGACCGGGCTGGATGAGCAGTTCTTC.

CDR3 nucleotides: TGTGCCAGCTCACCATCGGGACAGGGGACTAATGAAAAACTGTTTTTT. Protein: CASSPSGQGTNEKLFF. The chain employs TRBV18 and TRBJ1-4; 10 nucleotides line up with TRBD1. The CDR3 spans 16 residues. The junction had 2 bases not matched to a gene; V was cut back by 2 bases and J by 2 bases. From germline, CDR1 is KGHSH and CDR2 LQKENI.

This clone was detected a few times. This sequence joins TRBV9 and TRBJ2-2; possibly TRBD1 for D (5 bases). The CDR3 is 16 amino acids. Germline loops: CDR1 SGDLS, CDR2 YYNGEE. Trimming removed 3 bases from V and 1 base from J, with 13 bases in between. CDR3 in DNA: TGTGCCAGCAGCGGAAGGGGTAGCCGGAACACCGGGGAGCTGTTTTTT. Its protein is CASSGRGSRNTGELFF.

V gene TRBV9 combines with J gene TRBJ2-3; perhaps D is TRBD1 or TRBD2 (6 bases each). V lost 1 base and J lost 0, with 12 bases in between. There are 16 residues in the CDR3. Germline CDR1 is SGDLS and CDR2 is YYNGEE. This CDR3 is CASSVTGTYSTDTQYF. Written as DNA, the CDR3 is TGTGCCAGCAGCGTAACAGGGACTTATAGCACAGATACGCAGTATTTT.

In this sample, this clone turned up a few times. The chain carries TRBV19 and TRBJ1-5, with D perhaps matching TRBD1 (6 bases). The V and J ends lost 3 bases and 2 bases respectively, with 14 bases between them. CDR3 length equals 16 residues. Looked up from germline, CDR1 is LNHDA and CDR2 is SQIVND (reference sequence). The CDR3: CASSIDRGGGNQPQHF. Here the CDR3 DNA reads TGTGCCAGTAGTATCGATAGAGGGGGGGGCAATCAGCCCCAGCATTTT.

This clone was seen a handful of times. V usage is TRBV7-2 and J usage is TRBJ2-5; 8 nucleotides align to TRBD2. The CDR3 consists of 16 residues. Germline V gene lookup returns CDR1 SGHTA and CDR2 FQGNSA. V shed 0 bases, J shed 5 bases, and the junction held 8 bases outside the gene matches. The CDR3: CASSLASGRGSETQYF. CDR3 sequence (DNA): TGTGCCAGCAGCTTAGCCAGCGGGAGAGGTAGTGAGACCCAGTACTTC.

This clone was found a few times. The rearrangement uses TRBV4-2 and TRBJ2-7; D gene unclear. The germline V gene has CDR1 LGHNA and CDR2 YNFKEQ. The CDR3 sequence is 16 residues long. Trimming removed 0 bases at V and 3 bases at J, with 15 bases between. The CDR3 coding sequence is TGTGCCAGCAGCCAAGACGCTCTAGTACCGGGCTACGAGCAGTACTTC. Translated: CASSQDALVPGYEQYF.

The gene calls are TRBV5-1 and TRBJ2-7, with TRBD2 matching over 9 bases. The germline V gene encodes CDR1 SGHRS and CDR2 YFSETQ. There are 15 residues in the CDR3. Trimming took 4 bases from V and 6 from J; bases not matched to a gene: 11. Here the CDR3 DNA reads TGCGCCAGCAGCGAGCGGGCGGGAGGGCCGGGCGAGCAGTACTTC. It specifies CASSERAGGPGEQYF.

This clone was seen a handful of times. The gene calls are TRBV27 and TRBJ2-2, with a weak D call TRBD2 (6 bases). Germline-derived CDR1 and CDR2 are MNHEY and SMNVEV (reference sequence). This CDR3 comprises 16 residues. Trimming removed 5 bases from V and 7 bases from J, with 20 bases in between. CDR3 coding DNA: TGTGCCAGCAGTCGCGGGCCCCTCGGGGGAGGCGGGGAGCTGTTTTTT. This translates into CASSRGPLGGGGELFF.

This clone was detected only a few times. The V call is TRBV2, the J call TRBJ2-4, with TRBD2 identical over 8 bases. The CDR3 contains 16 residues. CDR1 SNHLY and CDR2 FYNNEI come from the germline V gene. Trimming cost V 5 bases and J 7 bases; bases outside gene matches: 13. The CDR3 loop is CASSSRGSGIGNIQYF. The CDR3 DNA reads TGTGCCAGCAGTTCCCGAGGTAGCGGGATAGGGAACATTCAGTACTTC.

This chain uses TRBV4-2 with TRBJ1-5, with D unclear. The germline V gene has CDR1 LGHNA and CDR2 YNFKEQ. V lost 0 bases, J lost 7 bases, and 16 bases lay in between. This CDR3 has 16 amino acids. CDR3 bases: TGTGCCAGCAGCCAAGATCGTCTAGGGAACGGGCAGCCCCAGCATTTT. Translated, it gives CASSQDRLGNGQPQHF.